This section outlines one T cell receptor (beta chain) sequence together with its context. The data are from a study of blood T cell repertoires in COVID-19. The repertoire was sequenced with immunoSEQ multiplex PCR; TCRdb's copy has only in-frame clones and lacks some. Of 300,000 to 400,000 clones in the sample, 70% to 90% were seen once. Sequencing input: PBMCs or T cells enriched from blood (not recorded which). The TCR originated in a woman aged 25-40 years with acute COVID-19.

Here the CDR3 DNA reads TGTGCCAGCGGTTCAGTAAACACTGAAGCTTTCTTT. Protein sequence: CASGSVNTEAFF. This chain uses TRBV27 with TRBJ1-1; no reliable D call. V was pared by 8 bases and J by 2 bases, with 9 bases between. This CDR3 comprises 12 residues. Germline values: CDR1 MNHEY, CDR2 SMNVEV (reference sequence).